This T cell receptor beta chain was recovered during a study of Ad26.COV2.S vaccination and SARS-CoV-2 variants. This clone occurred once. Germline CDR1 is KGHSH and CDR2 is LQKENI. V was pared by 1 base and J by 6 bases, with 12 bases between. The CDR3 runs to 14 residues. Sequencing used immunoSEQ multiplex PCR; TCRdb keeps in-frame clones, though not all of them. This repertoire shows 300,000 to 400,000 clones, 70% to 90% found once; its top ten account for 2.1%. The treatment is: 15 to 20 received Ad26.COV2.S at low or high dose, single or two shots; 5 received placebo; per-sample allocation not given. Specimens were obtained on day 63 following the first vaccine or placebo injection.

The TCR originated in a person aged 18-65 years who received the Ad26.COV2.S COVID-19 vaccine or a placebo. The sample here was peripheral blood, taken in a trial of Ad26.COV2.S vaccine versus placebo. J is TRBJ2-5 and V is TRBV18; D perhaps matches TRBD1 (6 bases). As DNA, the CDR3 is TGTGCCAGCTCACCACTCTTCCAGGGGCAGACCCAGTACTTC. It codes for CASSPLFQGQTQYF. Filled out from reference TRBV18 and TRBJ2-5, the complete variable domain reads NAGVMQNPRHLVRRRGQEARLRCSPMKGHSHVYWYRQLPEEGLKFMVYLQKENIIDESGMPKERFSAEFPKEGPSILRIQQVVRGDSAAYFCASSPLFQGQTQYFGPGTRLLVL.